This TCR beta chain was sequenced in a study of vaccination and CD4 T cells after COVID-19. At the level of the study: The convalescent group had six males, four females, seven Caucasians, two Asians, one multiracial. Cells were stimulated with overlapping spike peptide pools from SARS-CoV-2, HCoV-NL63, HCoV-OC43 and HCoV-229E. Post-vaccine sampling followed dose two by a median around 74 days (range 14 to 241).

Sample treatment: roughly 10-day PBMC culture with coronavirus spike peptide pools or control peptides (ViraFEST assay). The ViraFEST method relied on peptide pools to expand antigen-specific T cells, followed by TCR sequencing. The CDR3 contains 12 residues. The germline V and J ends were trimmed by 4 bases and 6 bases, with 6 bases remaining between them. Per the germline V gene, CDR1 is SGHTA and CDR2 is FQGNSA. On this clonotype itself: Its antigen is unknown.

Once obtained from cultured CD4+ T cells, the DNA was sequenced using the Oncomine TCR Beta short-read assay. From the PCR reads, TCRdb called clonotypes with MiXCR, one entry per CDR3 protein. The sample contains more than 20,000 distinct CDR3 sequences, approximately 57% of which appear only once. The sample consisted of CD4+ T cells from blood, cultured in vitro, taken after SARS-CoV-2 vaccination. This TCR was sampled from a human donor who received a COVID-19 vaccine. The J gene is TRBJ2-2, the V gene TRBV7-2; D gene ambiguous. The DNA of the CDR3 is TGTGCCAGCAGCTCCCTGGCCGGGGAGCTGTTTTTT. This codes for CASSSLAGELFF.